This T cell receptor (beta chain) was sequenced during a study of cytomegalovirus exposure and HLA in healthy donors. Use of 60 Vbeta and 13 Jbeta primers characterized the PCR. Data came from immunoSEQ multiplex PCR; TCRdb stores just in-frame clones and leaves some out. The top ten hold over 6.5% of the sample, which has some 150,000 clones, about three quarters seen once. Notes on the study in general: Sequencing had likely introduced a cluster of highly shared sequence variants as an artifact.

Trimming took 2 bases from V and 7 from J, leaving 14 bases between them. The CDR3 contains 14 residues. The V gene's germline CDR1 is LNHDA and CDR2 SQIVND (reference sequence). Of note for this clone: Its antigen is not identified.

The rearrangement uses TRBV19 and TRBJ1-2, with D possibly TRBD1 on 6 matching bases. The clonotype originates from a man aged 35-49 years in good health and CMV-seropositive. What was sequenced was PBMCs. The CDR3 nucleotides are TGTGCCAGTAGTATAACAGGGACCGACAGTGGCTACACCTTC. This translates into CASSITGTDSGYTF.